This TCR beta chain was profiled in a study of OX40 agonist ivuxolimab in advanced cancers. Study-level background: While on treatment, patients had intravenous ivuxolimab at 0.01 to 10 mg/kg every 2 weeks.

Patients had blood sampled at baseline and again on cycle 4 day 1 and cycle 7 day 1. Profiled with immunoSEQ multiplex PCR; TCRdb holds only in-frame clones, not every one. The sample lists approximately 60,000 clones, 75% to 85% occurring once. Trimming took off 1 base at V and 6 bases at J, with 15 bases between the two ends. CDR1 and CDR2 (germline): SGHAT, FQNNGV. The CDR3 is 15 amino acids. The TCR was taken from an adult with an advanced solid tumor such as melanoma, head and neck, liver or kidney cancer. This specimen was CD4+ or CD8+ T cells sorted from blood, taken in a trial of the OX40 agonist ivuxolimab. The chain joins TRBV11-2 to TRBJ2-5, with D perhaps matching TRBD1 or TRBD2 (5 bases each). CDR3 sequence: CASSLVGDGRQTQYF. The DNA of the CDR3 is TGTGCCAGCAGCTTAGTGGGGGACGGCCGTCAGACCCAGTACTTC.